This TCR beta chain was documented in a study of shared clonotypes between healthy human individuals. In the case of this clone: Antigen specificity is unknown.

Germline V CDR1 and CDR2: SNHLY, FYNNEI. V was clipped by 1 base and J by 7 bases, with 11 bases between them. CDR3 length: 14 residues. Notes on the study in general: Naive subsets typically showed greater estimated richness than memory subsets.

The authors ran the assay at deep level. The method was immunoSEQ multiplex PCR; TCRdb's version includes in-frame clones alone and lacks a portion of them. The sample has about 800,000 clones; 96% are singletons. Naive CD8 isolation took CD45RO-negative cells positively selected for CCR7 and excluded terminally differentiated effector memory CD45RA+ cells. The genes are TRBV2 and TRBJ2-1; D remains ambiguous. The source of this sequence is a man younger than 40 in good health. Sequencing was performed on naive CD8+ T cells sorted from blood. CDR3 coding DNA: TGTGCCAGCAGTGAAGGGCAGACCCCTAATGAGCAGTTCTTC. It encodes CASSEGQTPNEQFF.